This T cell receptor (beta chain) was sequenced for a study of Ad26.COV2.S vaccination and SARS-CoV-2 variants. The CDR3 is 18 residues long. Germline CDR1 is MGHRA and CDR2 is YSYEKL. The V gene end was trimmed by 1 base and the J gene end by 3 bases; junction bases not matched to a gene: 10. Clones were sequenced by immunoSEQ multiplex PCR, and TCRdb holds only the in-frame ones, with some missing. The sample has hundreds of thousands of clones; about nine tenths are singletons. Treatment defined: around 19 received Ad26.COV2.S at low or high dose, single or two shots; 5 received placebo; per-sample allocation not given. Samples came from day 63 after the first vaccine or placebo injection.

The sequenced sample was peripheral blood, obtained in a trial of Ad26.COV2.S vaccine versus placebo. The chain couples TRBV4-1 to TRBJ1-5, with 9 bases fitting TRBD1. The sequence was obtained from a person between 18 and 65 years old who received the Ad26.COV2.S COVID-19 vaccine or a placebo. This chain's CDR3 is CASSQGPPGQGLNQPQHF. The CDR3 bases are TGCGCCAGCAGCCAAGGACCCCCGGGACAGGGCCTCAATCAGCCCCAGCATTTT.